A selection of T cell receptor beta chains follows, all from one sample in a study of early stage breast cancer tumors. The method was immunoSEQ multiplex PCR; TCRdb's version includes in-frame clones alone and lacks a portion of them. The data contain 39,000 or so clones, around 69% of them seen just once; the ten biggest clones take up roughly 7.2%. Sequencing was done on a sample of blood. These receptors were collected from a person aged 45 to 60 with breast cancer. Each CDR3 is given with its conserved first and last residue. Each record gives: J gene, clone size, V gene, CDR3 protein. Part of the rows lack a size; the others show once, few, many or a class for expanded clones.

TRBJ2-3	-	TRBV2	CASRTSSGSTNTQYF
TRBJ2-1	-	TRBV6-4	CASSAGGTGVGEQFF
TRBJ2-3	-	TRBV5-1	CASSTGRADTQYF
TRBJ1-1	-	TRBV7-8	CASSLSGTEAFF
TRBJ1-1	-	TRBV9	CASSVESRANTEAFF
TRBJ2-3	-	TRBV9	CASRGSRGGGTDTQYF
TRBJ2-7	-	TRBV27	CASSRPPGQGVFEQYF
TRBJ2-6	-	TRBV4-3	CASSQGTPTGGTNVLTF
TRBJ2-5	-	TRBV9	CASSVGYRELQETQYF
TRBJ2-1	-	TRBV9	CASSVRGTSDNEQFF
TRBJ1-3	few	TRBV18	CASSPPQGYGNTIYF
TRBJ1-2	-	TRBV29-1	CSVEGREGNGYTF
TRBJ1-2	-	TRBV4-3	CASSQTLTASGVVYGYTF
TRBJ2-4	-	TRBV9	CASSPRTGIAIQYF
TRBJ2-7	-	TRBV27	CASSSIRGLAAQSIGVQYF
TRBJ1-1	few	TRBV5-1	CASRPGTGVTNTEAFF
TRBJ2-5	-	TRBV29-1	CATQIGRGETQYF
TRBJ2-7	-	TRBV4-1	CASSQDYAYEQYF
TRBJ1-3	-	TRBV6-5	CASSPVSGNTIYF
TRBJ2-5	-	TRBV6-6	CASSGTTGETQYF
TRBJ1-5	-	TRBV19	CASSVTTGGSQPQHF
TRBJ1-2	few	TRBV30	CAWSGNTYYGYTF
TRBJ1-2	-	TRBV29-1	CSVGQTGYGYTF
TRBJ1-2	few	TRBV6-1	CASSVEQGAGYGYTF
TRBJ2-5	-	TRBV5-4	CASTISGRGKIVETQYF
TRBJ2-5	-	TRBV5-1	CASSYGQGSRETQYF
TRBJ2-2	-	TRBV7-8	CASSSVRVTSGRSAGELFF
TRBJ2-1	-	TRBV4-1	CASSQDLGTVRDNEQFF
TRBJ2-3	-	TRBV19	CASSSDRVGTDTQYF
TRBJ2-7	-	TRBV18	CASSPAGLAGVSEQYF
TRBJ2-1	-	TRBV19	CASSTSGTYNEQFF
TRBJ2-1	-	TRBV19	CASSISTGRYNEQFF
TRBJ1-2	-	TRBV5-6	CASSFRQGFGYTF
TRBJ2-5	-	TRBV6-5	CASSLVGGGETQYF
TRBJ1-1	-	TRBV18	CASSPLQGANTEAFF
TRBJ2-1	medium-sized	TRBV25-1	CASSEGLADSYNEQFF
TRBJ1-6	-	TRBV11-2	CASSLVTGNNSPLHF
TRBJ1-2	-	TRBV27	CASSLRQSYGYTF